The sequence of this T cell receptor (beta chain) was determined in a study of blood T cell repertoires in COVID-19. Study-level information: COVID-19 samples, acute and convalescent, were from the United States, Italy and Spain. The analysed material was cDNA or gDNA that came from T cells, B-cell-depleted T cells, or PBMCs.

In the source study's methods: From reference gene primer amplification, estimates of nucleated cell counts were derived. Libraries were prepared by immunoSEQ multiplex PCR; TCRdb keeps only in-frame clonotypes and omits some of them. From that table come the V and J calls and clone size; the DNA was used to work out D and trimming. The sample holds 13,000 to 15,000 clones; approximately 90% are singletons and the top ten take 12% to 15%. This clonotype was obtained from a man aged 50 to 60 with active COVID-19. Sequencing input: peripheral blood.

The CDR3 is CASSPRDSGANVLTF. The CDR3 DNA sequence: TGTGCCAGCAGCCCGAGGGACTCTGGGGCCAACGTCCTGACTTTC. V gene TRBV7-2 combines with J gene TRBJ2-6; perhaps TRBD2 as D (5 bases). Per germline, CDR1 SGHTA and CDR2 FQGNSA. V shed 5 bases and J shed 0 bases, with 8 bases lying between them. The CDR3 is 15 amino acids.